This entry is about one T cell receptor beta chain. Its antigen remains unidentified. Base-call qualities are not available, and no considerably larger clone is one nucleotide away. The library came from the immunoSEQ multiplex PCR assay. Imported from immuneACCESS, the table was reduced by TCRdb to in-frame sequences with V and J called. These copies leave out some clones; in studies compared against another copy, an unresolved V gene accounts for under half, and the cause of the remainder is not known. A total of 30,000 or so clones appear in this sample, roughly 87% of them only once. Roughly 10% of the sample belongs to the ten largest clones. This sample stems from a study of T cell changes during pregnancy in multiple sclerosis (dated by TCRdb to about 2019). In the study overall: The study examined how the T cell repertoire changed over the course of pregnancy in women with multiple sclerosis.

CDR1 and CDR2, looked up from the germline V gene, are SGDLS and YYNGEE. V and J lose 0 bases and 6 bases, and a span of 13 bases separates them. Taken from cysteine to phenylalanine, the CDR3 has 15 residues. Only CDR3 DNA remains: 45 bases, in frame from the first base. In this chain, TRBV9 is recombined with TRBJ2-1; TRBD2 might be the D gene, on 6 matching bases. The specimen comprised CD8+ T cells from peripheral blood mononuclear cells, sampled in the second trimester of pregnancy. The sequence was obtained from a female donor with multiple sclerosis, enrolled in a pregnancy study. The nucleotide sequence is TGTGCCAGCAGCGTAGGGGGGGAGAAGCGCAATGAGCAGTTCTTC. It translates to CASSVGGEKRNEQFF.